Listed below are T cell receptor beta chains from one sample, sequenced in a study of shared clonotypes between healthy human individuals. Here immunoSEQ multiplex PCR was the method, and the copy in TCRdb shows in-frame clones only, minus some. The table includes some 1,900,000 clones, approximately 95% detected once. Sequenced material: naive CD8+ T cells sorted from blood. These TCRs come from a man in his late teens or twenties in good health. Each CDR3 is given with its conserved first and last residue. Each record gives: clone size, J gene, D gene, V gene, CDR3 length, CDR3 DNA, CDR3 protein. D genes are given only for firm matches. Rows may omit the clone size; those that give it use once, few, many or a size class.

clone size: -; J gene: TRBJ1-1; D gene: -; V gene: TRBV27; CDR3 length: 14; CDR3 DNA: TGTGCCAGCAGTTTGGGGTGGCTGGGTTCTGAAGCTTTCTTT; CDR3 protein: CASSLGWLGSEAFF
clone size: -; J gene: TRBJ1-1; D gene: -; V gene: TRBV30; CDR3 length: 14; CDR3 DNA: TGTGCCTGGAGTCTCTCGGGTGCGAACACTGAAGCTTTCTTT; CDR3 protein: CAWSLSGANTEAFF
clone size: -; J gene: TRBJ1-1; D gene: -; V gene: TRBV7-8; CDR3 length: 17; CDR3 DNA: TGTGCCAGCAGCTTACTTGCAGGGGTGGAGGGCAACACTGAAGCTTTCTTT; CDR3 protein: CASSLLAGVEGNTEAFF
clone size: once; J gene: TRBJ2-5; D gene: TRBD1; V gene: TRBV20-1; CDR3 length: 11; CDR3 DNA: TGCAGTGCTCCGACAGGGGTGGTCCAGTACTTC; CDR3 protein: CSAPTGVVQYF
clone size: -; J gene: TRBJ2-7; D gene: TRBD1; V gene: TRBV19; CDR3 length: 15; CDR3 DNA: TGTGCCAGTAGTAACCCCCGGGACAGAGGCTACGAGCAGTACTTC; CDR3 protein: CASSNPRDRGYEQYF
clone size: -; J gene: TRBJ1-6; D gene: -; V gene: TRBV7-2; CDR3 length: 14; CDR3 DNA: TGTGCCAGCAGCCCCTCAGGGTACAATTCACCCCTCCACTTT; CDR3 protein: CASSPSGYNSPLHF
clone size: -; J gene: TRBJ2-7; D gene: -; V gene: TRBV13; CDR3 length: 16; CDR3 DNA: TGTGCCAGCAGCCCACGGACCGGCGAAAGCTCCTACGAGCAGTACTTC; CDR3 protein: CASSPRTGESSYEQYF
clone size: -; J gene: TRBJ2-4; D gene: -; V gene: TRBV5-1; CDR3 length: 16; CDR3 DNA: TGCGCCAGCAGCCGGGACGCGGGAATAGCCAAAAACATTCAGTACTTC; CDR3 protein: CASSRDAGIAKNIQYF
clone size: -; J gene: TRBJ2-4; D gene: TRBD2; V gene: TRBV29-1; CDR3 length: 15; CDR3 DNA: TGCAGCGTTGAAGATCTTCGCGGGAGCGAAAACATTCAGTACTTC; CDR3 protein: CSVEDLRGSENIQYF
clone size: -; J gene: TRBJ2-2; D gene: TRBD2; V gene: TRBV27; CDR3 length: 17; CDR3 DNA: TGTGCCAGCAGTTTAGGGACTAGCGGGAGTATTAACGGGGAGCTGTTTTTT; CDR3 protein: CASSLGTSGSINGELFF
clone size: -; J gene: TRBJ2-1; D gene: TRBD2; V gene: TRBV19; CDR3 length: 14; CDR3 DNA: TGTGCCAGTAGTATAGTTAGCGGGGGGAATGAGCAGTTCTTC; CDR3 protein: CASSIVSGGNEQFF
clone size: -; J gene: TRBJ2-5; D gene: -; V gene: TRBV6-4; CDR3 length: 15; CDR3 DNA: TGTGCCAGCAGTACCTTAAGGGGGGCCCAAGAGACCCAGTACTTC; CDR3 protein: CASSTLRGAQETQYF
clone size: -; J gene: TRBJ2-2; D gene: TRBD2; V gene: TRBV9; CDR3 length: 19; CDR3 DNA: TGTGCCAGCAGCCTTCCTGTTAGTAGCGGGGGGGCGGACACCGGGGAGCTGTTTTTT; CDR3 protein: CASSLPVSSGGADTGELFF
clone size: -; J gene: TRBJ2-3; D gene: -; V gene: TRBV4-1; CDR3 length: 15; CDR3 DNA: TGCGCCAGCAGCCAGTGGCCAACCGCCCCAGATACGCAGTATTTT; CDR3 protein: CASSQWPTAPDTQYF
clone size: -; J gene: TRBJ2-7; D gene: TRBD1; V gene: TRBV27; CDR3 length: 14; CDR3 DNA: TGTGCCAGCAGTCACGGGACAGGGATCTACGAGCAGTACTTC; CDR3 protein: CASSHGTGIYEQYF
clone size: -; J gene: TRBJ2-7; D gene: TRBD1; V gene: TRBV7-6; CDR3 length: 15; CDR3 DNA: TGTGCCAGCAGCGTGGGACAGGGGGTAGCCTACGAGCAGTACTTC; CDR3 protein: CASSVGQGVAYEQYF
clone size: -; J gene: TRBJ2-7; D gene: TRBD1; V gene: TRBV11-1; CDR3 length: 14; CDR3 DNA: TGTGCCAGCAGCTTAGGGGACAGTTCCTACGAGCAGTACTTC; CDR3 protein: CASSLGDSSYEQYF
clone size: -; J gene: TRBJ2-7; D gene: -; V gene: TRBV6-1; CDR3 length: 13; CDR3 DNA: TGTGCCAGCAGTGAAAGGGGTTTTCACGAGCAGTACTTC; CDR3 protein: CASSERGFHEQYF
clone size: -; J gene: TRBJ2-2; D gene: -; V gene: TRBV4-3; CDR3 length: 13; CDR3 DNA: TGCGCCAGCAGCGCCCGTCAAGGCGGGGAGCTGTTTTTT; CDR3 protein: CASSARQGGELFF
clone size: -; J gene: TRBJ2-2; D gene: -; V gene: TRBV4-2; CDR3 length: 14; CDR3 DNA: TGTGCCAGCAGCCAAGATAAGTGGGACGGGGAGCTGTTTTTT; CDR3 protein: CASSQDKWDGELFF
clone size: -; J gene: TRBJ1-5; D gene: -; V gene: TRBV6-1; CDR3 length: 11; CDR3 DNA: TGTGCCAGCGGTATAGGTCAGCCCCAGCATTTT; CDR3 protein: CASGIGQPQHF
clone size: -; J gene: TRBJ1-2; D gene: -; V gene: TRBV7-9; CDR3 length: 15; CDR3 DNA: TGTGCCAGCAGCTTAGCGTCCGCATGGGCTTATGGCTACACCTTC; CDR3 protein: CASSLASAWAYGYTF
clone size: -; J gene: TRBJ2-1; D gene: -; V gene: TRBV4-2; CDR3 length: 15; CDR3 DNA: TGTGCCAGCAGCCCTGGGCCGGCGCAGGGTGATGAGCAGTTCTTC; CDR3 protein: CASSPGPAQGDEQFF
clone size: -; J gene: TRBJ2-4; D gene: -; V gene: TRBV13; CDR3 length: 18; CDR3 DNA: TGTGCCAGCAGCTTAGAACAGGGCGCGGCATTAGCCAAAAACATTCAGTACTTC; CDR3 protein: CASSLEQGAALAKNIQYF